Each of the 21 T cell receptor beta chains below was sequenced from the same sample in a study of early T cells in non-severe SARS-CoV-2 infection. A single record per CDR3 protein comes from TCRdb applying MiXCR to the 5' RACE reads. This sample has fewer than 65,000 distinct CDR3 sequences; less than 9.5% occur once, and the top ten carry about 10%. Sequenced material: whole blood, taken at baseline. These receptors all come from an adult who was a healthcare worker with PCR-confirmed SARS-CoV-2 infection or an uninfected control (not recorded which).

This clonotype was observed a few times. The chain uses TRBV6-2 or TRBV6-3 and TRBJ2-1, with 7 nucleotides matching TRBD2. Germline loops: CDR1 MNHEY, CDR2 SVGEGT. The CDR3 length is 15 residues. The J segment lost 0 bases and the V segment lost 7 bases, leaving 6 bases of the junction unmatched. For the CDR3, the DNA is TGTGCCAGCAACGACGGGACTAACTCCTACAATGAGCAGTTCTTC. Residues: CASNDGTNSYNEQFF.

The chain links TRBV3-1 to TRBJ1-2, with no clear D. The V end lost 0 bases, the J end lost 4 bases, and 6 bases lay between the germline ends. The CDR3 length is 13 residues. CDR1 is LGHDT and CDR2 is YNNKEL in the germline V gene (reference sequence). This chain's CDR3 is CASSQDYSYGYTF. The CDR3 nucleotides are TGTGCCAGCAGCCAAGATTACAGCTATGGCTACACCTTC.

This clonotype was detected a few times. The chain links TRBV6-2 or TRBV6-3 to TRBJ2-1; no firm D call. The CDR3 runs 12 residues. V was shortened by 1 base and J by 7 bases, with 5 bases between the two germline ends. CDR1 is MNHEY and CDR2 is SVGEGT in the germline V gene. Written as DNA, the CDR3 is TGTGCCAGCAGTTACTTGGGGAATGAGCAGTTCTTC. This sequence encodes CASSYLGNEQFF.

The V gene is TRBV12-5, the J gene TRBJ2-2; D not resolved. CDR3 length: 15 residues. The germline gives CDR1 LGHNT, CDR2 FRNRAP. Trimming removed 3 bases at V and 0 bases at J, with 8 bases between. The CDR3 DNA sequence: TGTGCTAGTGGTTTAGGGCAAGCGAACACCGGGGAGCTGTTTTTT. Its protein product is CASGLGQANTGELFF.

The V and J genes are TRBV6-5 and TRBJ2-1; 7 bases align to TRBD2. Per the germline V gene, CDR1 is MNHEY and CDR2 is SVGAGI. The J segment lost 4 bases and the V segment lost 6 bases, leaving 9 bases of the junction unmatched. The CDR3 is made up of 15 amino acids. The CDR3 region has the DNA TGTGCCAGCAGGCCCCCTGGCGGGAGTTACAATGAGCAGTTCTTC. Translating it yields CASRPPGGSYNEQFF.

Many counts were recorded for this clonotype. The CDR3 is CASSLGGGYTEAFF. For the CDR3, the DNA is TGTGCCAGCAGCTTAGGCGGGGGATACACTGAAGCTTTCTTT. The V and J genes are TRBV11-3 and TRBJ1-1; D might be TRBD1 (5 bases). V lost 1 base and J lost 3, with 9 bases in between. The CDR3 loop spans 14 amino acids. CDR1 SGHNT and CDR2 YENEEA come from the germline V gene. The full variable domain, in which reference TRBV11-3 and TRBJ1-1 provide the parts outside the CDR3, is EAGVVQSPRYKIIEKKQPVAFWCNPISGHNTLYWYLQNLGQGPELLIRYENEEAVDDSQLPKDRFSAERLKGVDSTLKIQPAELGDSAVYLCASSLGGGYTEAFFGQGTRLTVV.

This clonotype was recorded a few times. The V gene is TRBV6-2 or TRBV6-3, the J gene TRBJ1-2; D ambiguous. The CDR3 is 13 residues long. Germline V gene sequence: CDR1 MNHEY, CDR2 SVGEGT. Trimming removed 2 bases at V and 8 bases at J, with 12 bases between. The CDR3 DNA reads TGTGCCAGCAGTTACCCCGCTTCGGGAGGCTACACCTTC. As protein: CASSYPASGGYTF.

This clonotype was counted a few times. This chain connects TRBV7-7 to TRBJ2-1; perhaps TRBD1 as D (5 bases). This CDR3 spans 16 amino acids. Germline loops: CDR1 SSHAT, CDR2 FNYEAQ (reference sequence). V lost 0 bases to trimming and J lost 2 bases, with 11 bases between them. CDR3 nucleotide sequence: TGTGCCAGCAGCTTAGCGCATGGGGCGACCTACAATGAGCAGTTCTTC. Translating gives CASSLAHGATYNEQFF.

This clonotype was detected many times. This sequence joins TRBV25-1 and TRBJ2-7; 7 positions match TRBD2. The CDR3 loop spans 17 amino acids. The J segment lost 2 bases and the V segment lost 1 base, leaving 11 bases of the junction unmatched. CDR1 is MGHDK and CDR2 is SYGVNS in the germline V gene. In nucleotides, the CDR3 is TGTGCCAGCAGTGAATGGGTTCCAGCGGGGAAAACCTACGAGCAGTACTTC. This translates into CASSEWVPAGKTYEQYF.

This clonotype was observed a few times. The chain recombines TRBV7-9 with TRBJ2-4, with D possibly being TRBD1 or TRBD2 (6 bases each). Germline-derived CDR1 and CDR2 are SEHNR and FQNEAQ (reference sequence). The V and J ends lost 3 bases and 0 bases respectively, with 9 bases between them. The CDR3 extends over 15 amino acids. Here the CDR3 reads CASSFGGPAKNIQYF. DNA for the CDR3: TGTGCCAGCAGCTTTGGGGGGCCAGCCAAAAACATTCAGTACTTC. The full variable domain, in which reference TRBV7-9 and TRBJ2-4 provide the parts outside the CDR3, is DTGVSQNPRHKITKRGQNVTFRCDPISEHNRLYWYRQTLGQGPEFLTYFQNEAQLEKSRLLSDRFSAERPKGSFSTLEIQRTEQGDSAMYLCASSFGGPAKNIQYFGAGTRLSVL.

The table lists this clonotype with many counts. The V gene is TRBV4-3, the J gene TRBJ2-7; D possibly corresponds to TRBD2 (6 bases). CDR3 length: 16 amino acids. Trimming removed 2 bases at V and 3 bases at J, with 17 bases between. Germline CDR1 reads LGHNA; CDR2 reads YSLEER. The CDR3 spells CASSQSTGRGGYEQYF. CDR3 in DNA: TGCGCCAGCAGCCAATCGACCGGCCGGGGAGGCTACGAGCAGTACTTC.

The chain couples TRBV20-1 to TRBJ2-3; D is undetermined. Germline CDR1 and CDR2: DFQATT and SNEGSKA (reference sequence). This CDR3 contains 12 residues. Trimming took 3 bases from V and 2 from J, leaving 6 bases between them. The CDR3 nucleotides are TGCAGTGCTAGCAGGAACACAGATACGCAGTATTTT. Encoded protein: CSASRNTDTQYF.

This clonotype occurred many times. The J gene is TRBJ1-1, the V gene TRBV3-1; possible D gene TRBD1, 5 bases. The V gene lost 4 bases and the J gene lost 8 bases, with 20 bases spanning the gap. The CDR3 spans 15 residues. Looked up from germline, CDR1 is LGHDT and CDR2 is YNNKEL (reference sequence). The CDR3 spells CASSLLRGGKPEAFF. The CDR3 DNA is TGTGCCAGCAGCCTTCTCCGCGGGGGTAAACCCGAAGCTTTCTTT.

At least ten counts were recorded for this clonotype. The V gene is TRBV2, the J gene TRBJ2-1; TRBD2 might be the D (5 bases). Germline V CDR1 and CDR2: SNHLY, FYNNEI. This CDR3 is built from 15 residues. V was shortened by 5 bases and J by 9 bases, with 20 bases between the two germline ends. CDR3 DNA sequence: TGTGCCAGCAGTCGTCTCGGGAACCTGCAGTCTGAGCAGTTCTTC. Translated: CASSRLGNLQSEQFF.

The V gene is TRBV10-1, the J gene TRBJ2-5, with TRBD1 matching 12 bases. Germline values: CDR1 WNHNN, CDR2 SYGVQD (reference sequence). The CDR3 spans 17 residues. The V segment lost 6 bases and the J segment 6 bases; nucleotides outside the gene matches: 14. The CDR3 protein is CASSHLTGTGGEKTQYF. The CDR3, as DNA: TGCGCCAGCAGCCATTTAACCGGGACAGGGGGCGAGAAGACCCAGTACTTC.

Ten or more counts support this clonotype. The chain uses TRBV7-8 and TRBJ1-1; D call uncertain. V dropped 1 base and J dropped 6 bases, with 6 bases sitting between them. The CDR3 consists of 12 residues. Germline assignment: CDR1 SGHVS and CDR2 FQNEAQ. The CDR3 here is CASSLGTAEAFF. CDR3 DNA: TGTGCCAGCAGCTTAGGGACGGCTGAAGCTTTCTTT.

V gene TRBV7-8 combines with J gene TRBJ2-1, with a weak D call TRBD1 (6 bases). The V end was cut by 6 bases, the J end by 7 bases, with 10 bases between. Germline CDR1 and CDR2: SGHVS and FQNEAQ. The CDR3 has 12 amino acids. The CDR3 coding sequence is TGTGCCAGCAGGGCAGGGGCGAATGAGCAGTTCTTC. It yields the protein CASRAGANEQFF.

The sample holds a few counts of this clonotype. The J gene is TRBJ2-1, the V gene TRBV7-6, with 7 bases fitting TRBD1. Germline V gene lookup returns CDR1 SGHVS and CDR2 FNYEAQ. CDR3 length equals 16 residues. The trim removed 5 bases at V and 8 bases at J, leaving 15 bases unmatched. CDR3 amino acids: CASSADRLTFVDEQFF. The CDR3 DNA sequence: TGTGCCAGCAGCGCGGACAGGCTTACTTTCGTCGATGAGCAGTTCTTC.

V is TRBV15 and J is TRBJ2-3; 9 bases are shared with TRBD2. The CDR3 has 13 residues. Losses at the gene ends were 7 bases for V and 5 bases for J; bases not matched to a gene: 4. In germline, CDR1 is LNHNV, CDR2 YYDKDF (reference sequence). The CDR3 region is CATTVLAGDTQYF. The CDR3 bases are TGTGCCACCACTGTACTAGCGGGAGATACGCAGTATTTT.

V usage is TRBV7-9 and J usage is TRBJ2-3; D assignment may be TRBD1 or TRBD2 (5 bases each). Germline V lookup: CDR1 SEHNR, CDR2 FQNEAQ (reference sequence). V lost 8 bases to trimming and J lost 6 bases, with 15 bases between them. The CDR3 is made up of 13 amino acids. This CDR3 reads CASLGVGTDTQYF. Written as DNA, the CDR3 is TGTGCCAGCCTAGGCGTGGGGACCGATACGCAGTATTTT.

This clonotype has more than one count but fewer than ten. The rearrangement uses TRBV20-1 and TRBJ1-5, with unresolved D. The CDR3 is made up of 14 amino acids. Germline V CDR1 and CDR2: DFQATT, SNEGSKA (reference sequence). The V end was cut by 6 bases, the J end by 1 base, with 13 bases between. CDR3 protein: CSASPRVSNQPQHF. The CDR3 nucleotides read TGCAGTGCCTCCCCCCGAGTAAGCAATCAGCCCCAGCATTTT.